The clone carrying this TCR beta chain was picked up many times. As yet, its antigen is unknown. TCRdb itself ran the reads through MiXCR, one entry per CDR3 protein. The sample holds around 900,000 distinct CDR3 sequences, roughly a third seen once. The sample comes from a study of T cell repertoires in cytomegalovirus infection. Study in general: Signatures in public TCR beta sequences pointed to both CMV infection and matching HLA type.

The CDR3 covers 15 residues. Germline loops: CDR1 SEHNR, CDR2 FQNEAQ (reference sequence). V gave up 6 bases and J gave up 0 bases, with 13 bases separating them. The material sequenced was cultured CD8+ T cells from PBMCs, taken from culture after CMV antigen stimulation. The J gene is TRBJ2-3, the V gene TRBV7-9; D perhaps matches TRBD2 (5 bases). The TCR originated in a human donor in good health (CMV status not recorded). Some clones in this sample may be carry-over from other donors' samples. The CDR3, as DNA: TGTGCCAGCAGGCTTGGACTTCCTAGCACAGATACGCAGTATTTT. This encodes CASRLGLPSTDTQYF.